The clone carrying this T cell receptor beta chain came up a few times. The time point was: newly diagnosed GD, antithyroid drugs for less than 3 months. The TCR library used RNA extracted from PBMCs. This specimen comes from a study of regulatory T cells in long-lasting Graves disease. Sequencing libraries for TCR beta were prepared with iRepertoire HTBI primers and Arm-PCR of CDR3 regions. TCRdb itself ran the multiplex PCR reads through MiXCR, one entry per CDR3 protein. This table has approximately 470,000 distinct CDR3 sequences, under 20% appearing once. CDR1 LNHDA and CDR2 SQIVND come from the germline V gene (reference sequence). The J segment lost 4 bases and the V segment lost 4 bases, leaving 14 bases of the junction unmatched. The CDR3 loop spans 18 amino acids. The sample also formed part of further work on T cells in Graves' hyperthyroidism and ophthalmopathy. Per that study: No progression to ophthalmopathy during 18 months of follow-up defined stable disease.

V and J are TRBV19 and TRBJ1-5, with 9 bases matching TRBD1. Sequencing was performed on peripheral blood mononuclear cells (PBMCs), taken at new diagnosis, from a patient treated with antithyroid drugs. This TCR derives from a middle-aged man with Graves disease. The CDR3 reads CASSTSTGGLLGNQPQHF. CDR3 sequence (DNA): TGTGCCAGTAGTACATCGACAGGGGGTCTTTTGGGAAATCAGCCCCAGCATTTT.